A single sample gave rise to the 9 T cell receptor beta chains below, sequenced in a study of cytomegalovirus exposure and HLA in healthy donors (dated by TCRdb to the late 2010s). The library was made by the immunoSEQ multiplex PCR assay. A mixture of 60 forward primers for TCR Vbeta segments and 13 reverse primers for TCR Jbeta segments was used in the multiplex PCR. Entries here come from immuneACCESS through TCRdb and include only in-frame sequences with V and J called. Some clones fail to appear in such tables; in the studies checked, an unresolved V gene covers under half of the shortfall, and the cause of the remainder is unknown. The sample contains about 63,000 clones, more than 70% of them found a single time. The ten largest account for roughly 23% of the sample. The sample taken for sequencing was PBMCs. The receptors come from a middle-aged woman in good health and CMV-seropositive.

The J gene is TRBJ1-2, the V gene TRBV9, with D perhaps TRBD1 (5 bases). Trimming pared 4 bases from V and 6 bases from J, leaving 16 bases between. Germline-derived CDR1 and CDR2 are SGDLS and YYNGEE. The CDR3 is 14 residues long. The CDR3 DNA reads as TGTGCCAGCAGCTCTCAGCTGGAGGGGCATGGCTACACCTTC. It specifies CASSSQLEGHGYTF.

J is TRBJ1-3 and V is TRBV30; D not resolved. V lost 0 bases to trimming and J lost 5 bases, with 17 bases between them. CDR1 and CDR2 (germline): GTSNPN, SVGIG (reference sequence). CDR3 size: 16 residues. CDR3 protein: CAWSVTMQDNRNTIYF. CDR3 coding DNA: TGTGCCTGGAGTGTAACAATGCAAGACAACAGAAACACCATATATTTT.

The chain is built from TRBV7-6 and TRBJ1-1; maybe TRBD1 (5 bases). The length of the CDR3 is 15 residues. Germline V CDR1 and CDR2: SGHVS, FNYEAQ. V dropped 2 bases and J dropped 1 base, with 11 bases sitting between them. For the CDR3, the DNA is TGTGCCAGCAGCTTAAGGGGCCAGCCGAACACTGAAGCTTTCTTT. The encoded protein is CASSLRGQPNTEAFF.

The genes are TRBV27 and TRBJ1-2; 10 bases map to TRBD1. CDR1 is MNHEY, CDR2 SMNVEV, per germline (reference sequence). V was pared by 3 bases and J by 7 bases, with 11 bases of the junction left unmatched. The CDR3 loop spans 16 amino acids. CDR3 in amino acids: CASSLKAPDRGPGYTF. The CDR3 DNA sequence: TGTGCCAGCAGTTTGAAGGCTCCCGACAGGGGGCCTGGCTACACCTTC.

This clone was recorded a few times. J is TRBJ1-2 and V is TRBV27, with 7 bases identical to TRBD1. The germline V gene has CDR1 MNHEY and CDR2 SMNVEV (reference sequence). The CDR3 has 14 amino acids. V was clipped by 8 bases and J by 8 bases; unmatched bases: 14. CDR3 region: CASRQGVGNWGYTF. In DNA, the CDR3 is TGTGCCAGCCGCCAGGGGGTAGGGAATTGGGGCTACACCTTC.

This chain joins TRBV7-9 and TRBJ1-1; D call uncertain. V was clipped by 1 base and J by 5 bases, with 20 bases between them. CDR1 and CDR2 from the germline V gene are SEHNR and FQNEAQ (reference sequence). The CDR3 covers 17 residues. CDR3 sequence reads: CASSLERYGEVWTEAFF. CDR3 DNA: TGTGCCAGCAGCTTAGAGAGGTATGGCGAAGTGTGGACTGAAGCTTTCTTT.

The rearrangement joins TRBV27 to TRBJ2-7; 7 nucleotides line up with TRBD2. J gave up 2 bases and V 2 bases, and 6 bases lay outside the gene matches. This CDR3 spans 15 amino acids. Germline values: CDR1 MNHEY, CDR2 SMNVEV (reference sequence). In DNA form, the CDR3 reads TGTGCCAGCAGTTTAACCGGCGGGGGAACCTACGAGCAGTACTTC. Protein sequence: CASSLTGGGTYEQYF.

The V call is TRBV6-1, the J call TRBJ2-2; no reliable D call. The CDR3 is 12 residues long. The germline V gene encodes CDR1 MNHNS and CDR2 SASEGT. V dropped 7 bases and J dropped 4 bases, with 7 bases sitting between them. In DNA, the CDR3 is TGTGCCAGCAACCGAGGCACCGGGGAGCTGTTTTTT. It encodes CASNRGTGELFF.

CDR3 nucleotides: TGTGCCAGCAGCGTAGCTCCTAACTATGGCTACACCTTC. Translation: CASSVAPNYGYTF. V gene TRBV9 combines with J gene TRBJ1-2; D is ambiguous. The germline V gene encodes CDR1 SGDLS and CDR2 YYNGEE. The CDR3 is 13 residues long. V shed 0 bases and J shed 0 bases, with 3 bases lying between them.